The present entry profiles one T cell receptor beta chain with its context. This clonotype came up a few times. The antigen it recognizes is unknown. Within one base of it there is no much larger clone, and no base qualities were kept. Library preparation was by RACE. TCRdb names NextSeq 500 as the instrument used. During library preparation, unique molecular identifiers were attached to individual cDNA molecules so that TCRs could be counted in a quantitative, reproducible way. As for the authors' bioinformatics: Samples had a median of 95,638 TCRs, with a range from roughly 23,224 to 750,000. V, J and CDR3 annotation of the TCR reads was performed with the Decombinator software suite. Every sample was subsampled to the same number of TCRs (28,000) for the PS versus PT1 abundance plots. Expanded TCRs were defined as absent before sensitization and observed at least eight times at the 2-week time point. TCRdb reanalyzed the raw reads on its own, using fastp at Q25 for trimming and MiXCR for clone calling, and kept in-frame beta chains. Rows merge per CDR3 protein into single entries with the most common DNA and genes. The V and J calls follow TCRdb's processing rather than the paper's. The sample has some 65,000 distinct CDR3 sequences on record, under 7.5% of them singletons. The ten largest clones take up around 3.4% of the sample.

These data are taken from a study of human T cells and chemical hapten exposure (dated by TCRdb to the early 2020s). Concerning the study at large: The libraries were sequenced as a pool, and the TCR yield per sample differed mostly because of small variations in library volumes within the pool. The study tracked peripheral blood TCR repertoire changes in vivo during primary and secondary sensitization to the hapten diphenylcyclopropenone (DPC) in alopecia patients. For every blood RNA sample, sequencing covered both the TCR alpha and TCR beta chains. What the research found in general, with its limitations: Repeated subsampling changed both the strength of the expansion versus patch-test correlation and the threshold at which that correlation became significant. The number of TCRs above 1 in 1000 frequency did not change with DPC sensitization; there was no evidence of global repertoire structure alterations.

V and J lose 3 bases and 6 bases, and a span of 10 bases separates them. In the germline V gene (reference sequence), CDR1 corresponds to SGHNT and CDR2 to YYREEE. The CDR3 covers 12 residues, taking in both the cysteine and the phenylalanine. Of the read, only the CDR3 DNA is kept; its 36 bases are in frame from base 1. Explained via the paper, the time point label denotes: healthy volunteer bleed at 6 weeks. Unfractionated whole blood was collected in Tempus Blood RNA tubes, and total RNA was extracted from that blood. As TCR sequencing controls, a handful of healthy volunteers were used, with blood taken at day 0, 2 weeks and 6 weeks.

This TCR derives from a female donor in good health. Some clones in this sample may be carry-over from other donors' samples. Sequencing was performed on whole blood. The chain joins TRBV5-4 to TRBJ2-7; the D segment is perhaps TRBD1 or TRBD2, each sharing 6 matched bases. The CDR3 in this case is CASSWWGAEQYF. The nucleotide sequence reads TGTGCCAGCAGCTGGTGGGGGGCCGAGCAGTACTTC. The full variable domain, with segments outside the CDR3 supplied by the reference TRBV5-4 and TRBJ2-7 proteins, appears as ETGVTQSPTHLIKTRGQQVTLRCSSQSGHNTVSWYQQALGQGPQFIFQYYREEENGRGNFPPRFSGLQFPNYSSELNVNALELDDSALYLCASSWWGAEQYFGPGTRLTVT.